This T cell receptor (beta chain) was identified in a study of tumor-infiltrating lymphocytes in localized non-small cell lung cancer. The table came from immunoSEQ multiplex PCR; TCRdb's copy has only in-frame clones and leaves some out. The table shows some 15,000 clones, with roughly three quarters occurring only once. Worth noting for this clone: What it binds is not known.

Study outcomes and limitations: Technical variation could not be separated from intratumor heterogeneity here.

Germline values: CDR1 LNHDA, CDR2 SQIVND (reference sequence). The CDR3 contains 14 residues. Trimming left V 6 bases short and J 1 base short, with 10 bases between. The chain is built from TRBV19 and TRBJ1-3; D is uncertain. The receptor was isolated from a human donor with non-small cell lung cancer. The sequencing input was lung tumor tissue. The CDR3: CASSNDGSGNTIYF. CDR3 sequence (DNA): TGTGCCAGTAGCAATGACGGTTCTGGAAACACCATATATTTT.